A selection of T cell receptor beta chains follows, all from one sample in a study of T cell repertoires in cytomegalovirus infection. TCRdb re-called the reads through MiXCR, storing one row per CDR3 protein. The sample lists under 350,000 distinct CDR3 sequences; over 7.5% were seen once. Material for sequencing was PBMCs. Every receptor here comes from a human donor in good health (CMV status not recorded). Some clones in this sample may be carry-over from other donors' samples. CDR3s include the opening cysteine and the closing phenylalanine or tryptophan. The D gene is left open where the match is weak. Clone size is stated in some rows and not others, as once, few, many or a class when expanded.

d_call j_call clone_size v_call cdr3_nt cdr3_aa
NA TRBJ1-2 NA TRBV10-3 TGTGCCATCAGGGACCGGGACGGAAATAAAGGCTACACCTTC CAIRDRDGNKGYTF
NA TRBJ1-4 NA TRBV19 TGTGCCAGTAGTACTTACAGCGTTGAAAAACTGTTTTTT CASSTYSVEKLFF
TRBD1 TRBJ2-2 many TRBV7-2 TGTGCCAGCAGCCCCCACAGGGGATCGAACACCGGGGAGCTGTTTTTT CASSPHRGSNTGELFF
NA TRBJ1-2 NA TRBV5-4 TGTGCCAGCAGCACGACGAGACCGAACTATGGCTACACCTTC CASSTTRPNYGYTF
TRBD2 TRBJ2-1 few TRBV7-3 TGTGCCAGCAGCACCCCAGGACTAGCGACCAATGAGCAGTTCTTC CASSTPGLATNEQFF
NA TRBJ1-2 NA TRBV7-2 TGTGCCAGCAGCTTAGGGGTTCAGGGGTATGGCTACACCTTC CASSLGVQGYGYTF
TRBD1 TRBJ2-2 once TRBV18 TGTGCCAGCTCACCACTTACCGGGACAGCAACCGGGGAGCTGTTTTTT CASSPLTGTATGELFF
TRBD2 TRBJ2-7 NA TRBV6-2/TRBV6-3 TGTGCCACAAGCCACGGACTAGCGGACTACGAGCAGTACTTC CATSHGLADYEQYF
NA TRBJ2-2 few TRBV28 TGTGCCAGCACCCAGTTGCTGAAATACACCGGGGAGCTGTTTTTT CASTQLLKYTGELFF
TRBD1 TRBJ1-1 few TRBV10-3 TGTGCCATTAAAGGACAGGGGGCGAAGGCTGAAGCTTTCTTT CAIKGQGAKAEAFF
NA TRBJ1-1 NA TRBV20-1 TGCAGTGCTACGCTCGGGAACACTGAAGCTTTCTTT CSATLGNTEAFF
TRBD2 TRBJ2-1 few TRBV5-6 TGTGCCAGCAGCGCCACCCCTGGACTAGCGGTATACAATGAGCAGTTCTTC CASSATPGLAVYNEQFF
NA TRBJ2-7 NA TRBV14 TGTGCCAGCAGCCAAGTCTATAGGGACGTGGGAGAGCAGTACTTC CASSQVYRDVGEQYF
TRBD2 TRBJ2-1 few TRBV10-3 TGTGCCATCAGTGAACCCGGGACTAGTTCCCACAATGAGCAGTTCTTC CAISEPGTSSHNEQFF
TRBD1 TRBJ1-5 few TRBV28 TGTGCCAGCAGTTCAGGGGGCACTCAGCCCCAGCATTTT CASSSGGTQPQHF
TRBD1 TRBJ2-7 many TRBV6-2/TRBV6-3 TGTGCCAGCAGCCGTGGGGGACAGGGGGAGTACGAGCAGTACTTC CASSRGGQGEYEQYF
NA TRBJ2-2 many TRBV6-6 TGTGCCAGCAGTTACGGGGGGTTGGTCGGGGAGCTGTTTTTT CASSYGGLVGELFF
NA TRBJ2-6 few TRBV30 TGTGCCTGGAGGGGAGCTGGGGCCAACGTCCTGACTTTC CAWRGAGANVLTF
NA TRBJ1-4 NA TRBV20-1 TGCAGTGCTAGAGACGTAGGATTGACTAATGAAAAACTGTTTTTT CSARDVGLTNEKLFF
NA TRBJ2-3 many TRBV6-1 TGTGCCAGCAGTGAAGCGCCAGGGAGCACAGATACGCAGTATTTT CASSEAPGSTDTQYF
TRBD1 TRBJ2-5 many TRBV15 TGTGCCACCAGCAGAGGGAGGACAGGGGGGGAGACCCAGTACTTC CATSRGRTGGETQYF
NA TRBJ2-7 NA TRBV20-1 TGCAGTGCGCCTGGGCCCAGCTCCTACGAGCAGTACTTC CSAPGPSSYEQYF
NA TRBJ1-3 NA TRBV30 TGTGCCTGGGCACAGGGAAGCTCTGGAAACACCATATATTTT CAWAQGSSGNTIYF
NA TRBJ1-1 few TRBV7-6 TGTGCCAGCAGCTCTACTTGGGTAGGAACTGAAGCTTTCTTT CASSSTWVGTEAFF
TRBD2 TRBJ2-1 few TRBV7-2 TGTGCCAGCAGCTTAAGCGGGAGAGAGTACAATGAGCAGTTCTTC CASSLSGREYNEQFF
NA TRBJ2-1 NA TRBV12-3/TRBV12-4 TGTGCCAGCAGTTCGCTAGAGTTTGGAAATGAGCAGTTCTTC CASSSLEFGNEQFF
NA TRBJ2-2 NA TRBV20-1 TGCAGTGCTAGAGAAACAGGGAACACCGGGGAGCTGTTTTTT CSARETGNTGELFF
TRBD1 TRBJ1-1 NA TRBV6-2/TRBV6-3 TGTGCCCGCAGAGACAGGGCCCCGGCTTTCTTT CARRDRAPAFF
NA TRBJ2-5 many TRBV20-1 TGCAGTCCAAAACTCCCGGTACAAGAGACCCAGTACTTC CSPKLPVQETQYF
TRBD1 TRBJ2-1 NA TRBV7-6 TGTGCCAGCAGCTTGGGGGCGGGGACAGGGGTCGGCAATGAGCAGTTCTTC CASSLGAGTGVGNEQFF
TRBD1 TRBJ2-5 many TRBV7-7 TGTGCCAGCAGCTTAGCCCCGGGACAGGGGGGCCAAGAGACCCAGTACTTC CASSLAPGQGGQETQYF
NA TRBJ2-7 many TRBV7-2 TGTGCCAGCAGCTTATTTACAGCGGACTACGAGCAGTACTTC CASSLFTADYEQYF
TRBD1 TRBJ2-7 few TRBV20-1 TGCAGTGCCTCCTGGACAGGGAGGTCCTACGAGCAGTACTTC CSASWTGRSYEQYF
NA TRBJ2-5 NA TRBV20-1 TGCAGTGCTCCTTGGGGCGAGGAGACCCAGTACTTC CSAPWGEETQYF
NA TRBJ2-1 many TRBV27 TGTGCCAGCAGTCCCGATGAAGGGTGGGTCGGTGAGCAGTTCTTC CASSPDEGWVGEQFF
NA TRBJ2-3 NA TRBV27 TGTGCCAGCAGGTCAGGCCTCACAGATACGCAGTATTTT CASRSGLTDTQYF
NA TRBJ2-1 many TRBV27 TGTGCCAGCAGATTTGCAATCCGTCTCTACAATGAGCAGTTCTTC CASRFAIRLYNEQFF
NA TRBJ2-4 NA TRBV3-1 TGTGCCAGCAGCCCCCTAGGGGAAGCCAAAAACATTCAGTACTTC CASSPLGEAKNIQYF
NA TRBJ1-5 NA TRBV28 TGTGCCAGCAGTCCGCCCCATCAGCCCCAGCATTTT CASSPPHQPQHF
TRBD2 TRBJ2-1 NA TRBV7-2 TGTGCCAGCAGCTTAGCGCGGCTAGCGGGCCCCATTGGGAATGAGCAGTTCTTC CASSLARLAGPIGNEQFF
NA TRBJ2-2 many TRBV12-3/TRBV12-4 TGTGCCAGCAGCCTCCACGCGCGGGGGAACACCGGGGAGCTGTTTTTT CASSLHARGNTGELFF
NA TRBJ1-5 many TRBV6-6 TGTGCCAGCAGTTACGGCGGGGTAGGACAGCCCCAGCATTTT CASSYGGVGQPQHF
TRBD1 TRBJ1-5 many TRBV6-2/TRBV6-3 TGTGCCAGCAGTTCCCCCCGATCTACAGGGGGCAGCGGAAGCAATCAGCCCCAGCATTTT CASSSPRSTGGSGSNQPQHF
NA TRBJ1-3 few TRBV12-3/TRBV12-4 TGTGCCAGCAGTTTCATCGGCGGGCCCTCTGGAAACACCATATATTTT CASSFIGGPSGNTIYF
TRBD2 TRBJ2-7 NA TRBV12-3/TRBV12-4 TGTGCCAGCAGTACGATAGCGGGGAGCTCCTACGAGCAGTACTTC CASSTIAGSSYEQYF
NA TRBJ2-5 many TRBV7-2 TGTGCCAGCAGCTTAATAGGGGCGATCCAAGAGACCCAGTACTTC CASSLIGAIQETQYF
NA TRBJ2-3 NA TRBV24-1 TGTGCCACCAGTGATTCTATCCGATCAAAAGATACGCAGTATTTT CATSDSIRSKDTQYF
TRBD1 TRBJ1-2 NA TRBV6-1 TGTGCCAGCAGGGATTGGGACAGGGGTAACTATGGCTACACCTTC CASRDWDRGNYGYTF
NA TRBJ1-2 NA TRBV6-5 TGTGCCAGCAGTTATCGGCAGACCGCGAACTATGGCTACACCTTC CASSYRQTANYGYTF
TRBD2 TRBJ2-1 many TRBV7-2 TGTGCCAGCAGCTTGGGGCGGGGGAAAGGTGAGCAGTTCTTC CASSLGRGKGEQFF